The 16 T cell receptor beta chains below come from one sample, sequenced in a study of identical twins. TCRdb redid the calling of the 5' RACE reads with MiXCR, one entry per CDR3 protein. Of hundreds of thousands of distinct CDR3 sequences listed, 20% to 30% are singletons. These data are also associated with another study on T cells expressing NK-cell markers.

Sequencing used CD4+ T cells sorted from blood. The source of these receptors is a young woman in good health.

This CDR3 reads CASIEGRSYEQYF. The CDR3 DNA reads as TGTGCCAGCATAGAGGGAAGATCCTACGAGCAGTACTTC. The rearrangement links TRBV6-2 or TRBV6-3 to TRBJ2-7; D perhaps matches TRBD2 (5 bases). The CDR3 has 13 amino acids. CDR1 and CDR2 (germline): MNHEY, SVGEGT. V was pared by 7 bases and J by 1 base, with 11 bases between.

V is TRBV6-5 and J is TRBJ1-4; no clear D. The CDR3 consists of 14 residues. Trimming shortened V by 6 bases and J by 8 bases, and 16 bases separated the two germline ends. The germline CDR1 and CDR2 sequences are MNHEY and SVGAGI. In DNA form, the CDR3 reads TGTGCCAGCAGCTTACCGGGGTCGGGAGAAAAACTGTTTTTT. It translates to CASSLPGSGEKLFF.

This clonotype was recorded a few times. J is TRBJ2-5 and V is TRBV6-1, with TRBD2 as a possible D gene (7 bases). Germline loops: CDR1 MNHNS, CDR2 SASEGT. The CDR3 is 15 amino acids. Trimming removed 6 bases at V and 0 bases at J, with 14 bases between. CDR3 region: CASSLEGGDQETQYF. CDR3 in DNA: TGTGCCAGCAGCCTCGAGGGGGGGGACCAAGAGACCCAGTACTTC.

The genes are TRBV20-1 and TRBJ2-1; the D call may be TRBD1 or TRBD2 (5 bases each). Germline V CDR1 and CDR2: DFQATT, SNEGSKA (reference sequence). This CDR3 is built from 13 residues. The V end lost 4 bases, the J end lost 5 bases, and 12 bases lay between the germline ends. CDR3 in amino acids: CSATLGANNEQFF. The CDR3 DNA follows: TGCAGTGCTACCCTCGGGGCTAACAATGAGCAGTTCTTC.

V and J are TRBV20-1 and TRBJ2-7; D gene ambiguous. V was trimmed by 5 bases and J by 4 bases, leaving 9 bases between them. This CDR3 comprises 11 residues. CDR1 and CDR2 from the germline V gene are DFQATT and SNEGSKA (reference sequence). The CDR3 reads CSAGHSYEQYF. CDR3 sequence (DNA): TGCAGTGCTGGCCACTCATACGAGCAGTACTTC.

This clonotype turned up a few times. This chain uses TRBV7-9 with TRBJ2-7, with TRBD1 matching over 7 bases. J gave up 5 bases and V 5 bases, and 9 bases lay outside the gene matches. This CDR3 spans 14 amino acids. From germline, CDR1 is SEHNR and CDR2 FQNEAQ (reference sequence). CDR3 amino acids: CASSPTRGFDEQYF. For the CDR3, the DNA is TGTGCCAGCAGCCCCACCAGGGGGTTCGACGAGCAGTACTTC. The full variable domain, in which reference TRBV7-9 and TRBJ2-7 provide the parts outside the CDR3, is DTGVSQNPRHKITKRGQNVTFRCDPISEHNRLYWYRQTLGQGPEFLTYFQNEAQLEKSRLLSDRFSAERPKGSFSTLEIQRTEQGDSAMYLCASSPTRGFDEQYFGPGTRLTVT.

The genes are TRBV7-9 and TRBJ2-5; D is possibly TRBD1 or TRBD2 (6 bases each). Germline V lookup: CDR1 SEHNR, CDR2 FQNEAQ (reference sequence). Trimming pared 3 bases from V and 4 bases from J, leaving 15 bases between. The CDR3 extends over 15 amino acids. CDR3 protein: CASSFRPGAAETQYF. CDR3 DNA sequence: TGTGCCAGCAGCTTTAGGCCGGGGGCCGCAGAGACCCAGTACTTC. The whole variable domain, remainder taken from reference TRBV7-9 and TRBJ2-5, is DTGVSQNPRHKITKRGQNVTFRCDPISEHNRLYWYRQTLGQGPEFLTYFQNEAQLEKSRLLSDRFSAERPKGSFSTLEIQRTEQGDSAMYLCASSFRPGAAETQYFGPGTRLLVL.

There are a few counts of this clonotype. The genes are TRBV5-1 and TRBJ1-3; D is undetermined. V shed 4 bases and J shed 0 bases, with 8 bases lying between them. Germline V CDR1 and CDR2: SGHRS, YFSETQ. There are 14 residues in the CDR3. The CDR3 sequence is CASSPGNSGNTIYF. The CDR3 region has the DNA TGCGCCAGCAGCCCGGGCAACTCTGGAAACACCATATATTTT. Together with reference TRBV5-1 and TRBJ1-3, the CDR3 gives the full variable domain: KAGVTQTPRYLIKTRGQQVTLSCSPISGHRSVSWYQQTPGQGLQFLFEYFSETQRNKGNFPGRFSGRQFSNSRSEMNVSTLELGDSALYLCASSPGNSGNTIYFGEGSWLTVV.

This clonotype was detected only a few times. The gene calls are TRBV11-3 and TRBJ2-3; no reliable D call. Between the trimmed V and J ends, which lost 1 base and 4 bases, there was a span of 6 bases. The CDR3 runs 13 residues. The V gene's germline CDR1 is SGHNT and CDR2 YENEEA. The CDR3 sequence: CASSLVMADTQYF. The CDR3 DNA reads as TGTGCCAGCAGCTTAGTGATGGCAGATACGCAGTATTTT.

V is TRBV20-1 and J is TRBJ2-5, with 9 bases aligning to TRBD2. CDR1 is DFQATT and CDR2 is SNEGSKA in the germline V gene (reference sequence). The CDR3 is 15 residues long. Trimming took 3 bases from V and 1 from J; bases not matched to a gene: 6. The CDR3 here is CSASGGRVGQETQYF. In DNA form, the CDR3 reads TGCAGTGCTAGCGGCGGGAGGGTAGGCCAAGAGACCCAGTACTTC.

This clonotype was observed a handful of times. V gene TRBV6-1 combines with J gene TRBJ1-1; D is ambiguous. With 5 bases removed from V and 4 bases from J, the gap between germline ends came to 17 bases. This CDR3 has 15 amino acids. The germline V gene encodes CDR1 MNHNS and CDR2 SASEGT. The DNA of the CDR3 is TGTGCCAGCAGTCCCAACATCATGGGCGGCACTGAAGCTTTCTTT. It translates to CASSPNIMGGTEAFF.

CDR3 DNA sequence: TGCGCCAGCAGCTTGCAGGCGAACCAAGAGACCCAGTACTTC. This translates into CASSLQANQETQYF. The chain employs TRBV5-1 and TRBJ2-5; D not resolved. CDR3 length: 14 residues. Germline CDR1 is SGHRS and CDR2 is YFSETQ. The V gene lost 1 base and the J gene lost 0 bases, with 7 bases spanning the gap.

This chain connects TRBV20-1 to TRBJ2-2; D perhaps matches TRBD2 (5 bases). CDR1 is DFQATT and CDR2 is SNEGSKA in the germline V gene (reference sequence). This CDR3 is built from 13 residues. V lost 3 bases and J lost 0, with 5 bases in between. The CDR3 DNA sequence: TGCAGTGCTAGCGGGACGAACACCGGGGAGCTGTTTTTT. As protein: CSASGTNTGELFF.

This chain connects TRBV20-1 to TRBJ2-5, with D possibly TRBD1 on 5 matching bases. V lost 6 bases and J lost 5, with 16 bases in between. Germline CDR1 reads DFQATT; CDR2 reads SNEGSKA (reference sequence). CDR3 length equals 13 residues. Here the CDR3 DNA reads TGCAGTGCCCGCGACCCGCAGGGTGAGACCCAGTACTTC. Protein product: CSARDPQGETQYF.

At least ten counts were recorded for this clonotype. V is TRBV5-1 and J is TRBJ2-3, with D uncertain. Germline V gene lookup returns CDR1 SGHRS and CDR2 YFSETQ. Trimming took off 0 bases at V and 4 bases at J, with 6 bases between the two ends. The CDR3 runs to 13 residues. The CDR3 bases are TGCGCCAGCAGCTTGGAGTCGGCAGATACGCAGTATTTT. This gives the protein CASSLESADTQYF.

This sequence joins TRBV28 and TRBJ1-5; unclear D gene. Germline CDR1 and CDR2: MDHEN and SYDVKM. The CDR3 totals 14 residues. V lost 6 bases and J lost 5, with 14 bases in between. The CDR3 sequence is CASSLGLDYQPQHF. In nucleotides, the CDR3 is TGTGCCAGCAGCTTGGGCCTCGATTATCAGCCCCAGCATTTT.